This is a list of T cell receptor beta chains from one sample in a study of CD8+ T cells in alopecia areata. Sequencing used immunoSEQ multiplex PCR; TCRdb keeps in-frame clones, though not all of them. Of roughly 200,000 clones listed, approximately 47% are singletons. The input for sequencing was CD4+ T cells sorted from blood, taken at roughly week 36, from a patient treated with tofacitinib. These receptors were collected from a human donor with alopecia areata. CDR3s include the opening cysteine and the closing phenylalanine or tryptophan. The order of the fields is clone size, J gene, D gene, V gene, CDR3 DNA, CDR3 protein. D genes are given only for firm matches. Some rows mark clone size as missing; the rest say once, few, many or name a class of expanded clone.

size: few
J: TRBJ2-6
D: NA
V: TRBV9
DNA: TGTGCCAGCAGCGCCACGGGTGGGTCTGGGGCCAACGTCCTGACTTTC
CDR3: CASSATGGSGANVLTF

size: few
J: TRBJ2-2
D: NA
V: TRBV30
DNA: TGTGCCTGGAATTACGGTAACACCGGGGAGCTGTTTTTT
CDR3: CAWNYGNTGELFF

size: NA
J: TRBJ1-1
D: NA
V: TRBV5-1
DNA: TGCGCCAGCAGCTTGCCCGCATCGGGGACTGAAGCTTTCTTT
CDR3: CASSLPASGTEAFF

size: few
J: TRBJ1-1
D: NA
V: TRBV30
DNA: TGTGCCTGGAAGTGGGGCACTGAAGCTTTCTTT
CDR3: CAWKWGTEAFF

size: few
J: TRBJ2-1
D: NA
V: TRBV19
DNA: TGTGCCAGTAGGGGCGCGTGGGGAGACAATGAGCAGTTCTTC
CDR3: CASRGAWGDNEQFF

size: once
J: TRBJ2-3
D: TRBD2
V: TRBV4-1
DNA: TGCGCCAGCAGCCACGAAACGGGACTAGCGGGCGGAGATACGCAGTATTTT
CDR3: CASSHETGLAGGDTQYF

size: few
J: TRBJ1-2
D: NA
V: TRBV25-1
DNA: TGTGCCAGCAGTGCCAGAGGGTATGGCTACACCTTC
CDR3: CASSARGYGYTF

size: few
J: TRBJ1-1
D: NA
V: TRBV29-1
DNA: TGCAGCGTGGCTCGGACAGTGGGGAACACTGAAGCTTTCTTT
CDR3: CSVARTVGNTEAFF

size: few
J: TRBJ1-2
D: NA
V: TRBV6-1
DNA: TGTGCCAGCAGTTCCGTCCCCTCCGCGGGCTATGGCTACACCTTC
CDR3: CASSSVPSAGYGYTF

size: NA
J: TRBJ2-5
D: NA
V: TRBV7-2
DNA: TGTGCCAGCAGCCCTCCGGGGCGAGAGACCCAGTACTTC
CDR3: CASSPPGRETQYF

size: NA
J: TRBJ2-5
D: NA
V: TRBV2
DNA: TGTGCCAGCAGTGAAACCAGGGGAGCCCAGTACTTC
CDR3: CASSETRGAQYF

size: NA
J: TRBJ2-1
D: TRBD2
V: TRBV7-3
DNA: TGTGCCAGCAGCTTAGGGACTAGCCCTAATGAGCAGTTCTTC
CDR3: CASSLGTSPNEQFF

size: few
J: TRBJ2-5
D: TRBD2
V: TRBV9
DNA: TGTGCCAGCAGCGCCCTAGCGGGAGAGGTAGGGGAGACCCAGTACTTC
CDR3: CASSALAGEVGETQYF

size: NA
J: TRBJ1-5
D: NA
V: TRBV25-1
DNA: TGTGCCAGCAGTGAAGGAGGGTGGGGTATTCAGCCCCAGCATTTT
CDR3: CASSEGGWGIQPQHF

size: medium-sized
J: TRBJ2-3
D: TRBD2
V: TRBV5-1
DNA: TGCGCCAGCAGCCCTCAGCCCGGGACTAGCGGTTTGGCCACGCAGTATTTT
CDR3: CASSPQPGTSGLATQYF

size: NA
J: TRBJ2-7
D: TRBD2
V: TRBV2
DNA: TGTGCCAGCAGTGGTTTACTAGCGGTTTCCTACGAGCAGTACTTC
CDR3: CASSGLLAVSYEQYF

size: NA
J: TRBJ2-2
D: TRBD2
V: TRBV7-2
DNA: TGTGCCAGCAGCTCCCTGGGGGGGAGTGGCGGGGAGCTGTTTTTT
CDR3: CASSSLGGSGGELFF

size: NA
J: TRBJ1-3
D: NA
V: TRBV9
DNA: TGTGCCAGCAGCGTAGAGGGTACTGGAAACACCATATATTTT
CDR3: CASSVEGTGNTIYF

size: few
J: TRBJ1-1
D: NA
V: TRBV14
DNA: TGTGCCAGCAGCCCGCCAGGGGCGGGCACTGAAGCTTTCTTT
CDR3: CASSPPGAGTEAFF

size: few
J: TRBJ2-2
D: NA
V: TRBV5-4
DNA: TGTGCCAGCAGCCCAGGGGCGCCCGACACCGGGGAGCTGTTTTTT
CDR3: CASSPGAPDTGELFF

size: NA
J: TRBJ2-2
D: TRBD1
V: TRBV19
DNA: TGTGCCAGTAGCCCGGGACAGTCCCACACCGGGGAGCTGTTTTTT
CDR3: CASSPGQSHTGELFF

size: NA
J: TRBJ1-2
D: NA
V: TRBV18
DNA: TGTGCCAGCTCCTGGGACAAACCTAACTATGGCTACACCTTC
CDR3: CASSWDKPNYGYTF

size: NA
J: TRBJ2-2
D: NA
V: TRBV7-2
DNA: TGTGCCAGCAGCTTAGACCTCTCCACCGGGGAGCTGTTTTTT
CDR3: CASSLDLSTGELFF

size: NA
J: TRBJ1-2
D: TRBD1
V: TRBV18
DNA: TGTGCCAGCTCACCCTCGTCAGGGGGCAACTATGGCTACACCTTC
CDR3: CASSPSSGGNYGYTF

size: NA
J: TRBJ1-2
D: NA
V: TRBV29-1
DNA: TGCAGCGTTGAAGATCGAAGCGCCTTGAGAGGCTACACCTTC
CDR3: CSVEDRSALRGYTF

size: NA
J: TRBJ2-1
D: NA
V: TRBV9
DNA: TGTGCCAGCAGCGTAGAGATGGGCCGAAGCTCCTACAATGAGCAGTTCTTC
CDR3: CASSVEMGRSSYNEQFF